The clone carrying this TCR beta chain was counted a single time. V was pared by 0 bases and J by 6 bases, with 20 bases between. This CDR3 spans 16 amino acids. Germline V gives CDR1 SQVTM, CDR2 ANQGSEA. The record originates from a study of blood T cell repertoires in COVID-19. Study details: The United States, Italy and Spain were the sources of the acute and convalescent COVID-19 samples.

The table came from immunoSEQ multiplex PCR; TCRdb's copy has only in-frame clones and leaves some out. The table records 30,000 or so clones, approximately 91% of them present only once. This receptor was identified in a man aged 60 to 75 with COVID-19, enrolled during active disease. This chain links TRBV29-1 with TRBJ1-2, with a possible D match to TRBD1 (5 bases). Material: peripheral blood. CDR3 coding DNA: TGCAGCGTTGAAGATCCGACAGTTGGGATTGTAGATGGCTACACCTTC. This encodes CSVEDPTVGIVDGYTF.